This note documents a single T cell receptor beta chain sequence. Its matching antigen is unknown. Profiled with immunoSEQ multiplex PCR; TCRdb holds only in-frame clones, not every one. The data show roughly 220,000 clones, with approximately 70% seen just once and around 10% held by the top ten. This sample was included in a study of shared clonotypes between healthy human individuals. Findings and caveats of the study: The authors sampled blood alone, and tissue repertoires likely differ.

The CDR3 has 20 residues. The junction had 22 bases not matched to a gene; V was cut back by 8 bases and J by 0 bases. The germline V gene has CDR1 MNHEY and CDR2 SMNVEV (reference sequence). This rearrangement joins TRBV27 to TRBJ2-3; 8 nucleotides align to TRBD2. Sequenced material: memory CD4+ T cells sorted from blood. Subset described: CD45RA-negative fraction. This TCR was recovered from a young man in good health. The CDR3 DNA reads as TGTGCCAGCGCGATCTCCTTTTTATCGGGAGGGCACCTTAGCACAGATACGCAGTATTTT. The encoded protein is CASAISFLSGGHLSTDTQYF.